The 31 T cell receptor beta chains reported below all come from one sample, sequenced in a study of blood T cell repertoires in COVID-19. The protocol was immunoSEQ multiplex PCR, while the TCRdb copy is restricted to in-frame clones and leaves out a portion. In the table there are about 270,000 clones, 84% of which are singletons. The sequenced sample consisted of peripheral blood. These TCRs come from a human donor in a cohort sampled during active COVID-19.

The gene calls are TRBV13 and TRBJ2-5; D gene ambiguous. V dropped 5 bases and J dropped 4 bases, with 11 bases sitting between them. Germline values: CDR1 PRHDT, CDR2 FYEKMQ (reference sequence). The CDR3 is 13 residues long. This chain's CDR3 is CASSRVAVETQYF. CDR3 nucleotides: TGTGCCAGCAGCCGGGTGGCGGTAGAGACCCAGTACTTC.

This chain connects TRBV5-1 to TRBJ2-1, with TRBD2 identical over 8 bases. Looked up from germline, CDR1 is SGHRS and CDR2 is YFSETQ. This CDR3 region has 16 residues. The J segment lost 6 bases and the V segment lost 0 bases, leaving 8 bases of the junction unmatched. CDR3 in DNA: TGCGCCAGCAGCTTGGCCGGGGGGGCCAGGGGCAATGAGCAGTTCTTC. Its translation is CASSLAGGARGNEQFF.

J is TRBJ2-3 and V is TRBV3-1 (or the pseudogene TRBV3-2); TRBD2 aligns across 9 bases. V was clipped by 0 bases and J by 1 base; unmatched bases: 5. The CDR3 is made up of 17 amino acids. The V gene's germline CDR1 is LGHDT and CDR2 YNNKEL (reference sequence). CDR3 amino acids: CASSQDMLAGRTDTQYF. The CDR3 bases are TGTGCCAGCAGCCAAGATATGCTAGCGGGGCGCACAGATACGCAGTATTTT.

CDR3 loop: CASSGGQGARLPTGELFF. The CDR3 DNA reads TGTGCCAGCAGCGGGGGACAGGGGGCGCGTCTTCCCACCGGGGAGCTGTTTTTT. This chain joins TRBV5-6 and TRBJ2-2, with TRBD1 matching over 12 bases. Germline values: CDR1 SGHDT, CDR2 YYEEEE. V gave up 4 bases and J gave up 4 bases; unmatched junction bases: 11. The CDR3 length is 18 residues.

The rearrangement uses TRBV19 and TRBJ1-6; D is unclear. Trimming removed 4 bases from V and 0 bases from J, with 13 bases in between. The CDR3 length is 17 residues. Germline values: CDR1 LNHDA, CDR2 SQIVND (reference sequence). In nucleotides, the CDR3 is TGTGCCAGTAGTACCATGACGGGGAGCTCCTATAATTCACCCCTCCACTTT. Protein sequence: CASSTMTGSSYNSPLHF.

The J gene is TRBJ1-2, the V gene TRBV7-2, with 7 nucleotides matching TRBD1. The germline gives CDR1 SGHTA, CDR2 FQGNSA. The trim removed 3 bases at V and 3 bases at J, leaving 7 bases unmatched. The CDR3 is made up of 15 amino acids. CDR3 sequence reads: CASSFYRTGDYGYTF. Here the CDR3 DNA reads TGTGCCAGCAGCTTCTACCGGACAGGCGACTATGGCTACACCTTC.

V usage is TRBV6-4 and J usage is TRBJ2-3; 8 bases fit TRBD2. The CDR3 contains 18 residues. V lost 2 bases, J lost 1 base, and 11 bases stayed unmatched. Germline CDR1 reads MRHNA; CDR2 reads SNTAGT. The CDR3 here is CASSDRDWRAGGTDTQYF. In DNA form, the CDR3 reads TGTGCCAGCAGTGACCGCGACTGGCGAGCGGGGGGCACAGATACGCAGTATTTT.

The chain couples TRBV7-9 to TRBJ1-2; D perhaps matches TRBD1 (6 bases). The CDR3 consists of 14 residues. Germline CDR1 reads SEHNR; CDR2 reads FQNEAQ (reference sequence). Trimming removed 0 bases at V and 7 bases at J, with 12 bases between. The CDR3: CASSLAGGASGYTF. The CDR3 nucleotides read TGTGCCAGCAGCTTAGCCGGGGGGGCGAGTGGCTACACCTTC.

The chain couples TRBV4-3 to TRBJ2-7; tentatively, D is TRBD1 (6 bases). CDR1 and CDR2 from the germline V gene are LGHNA and YSLEER. Trimming cost V 0 bases and J 4 bases, with 22 bases left between them. The CDR3 consists of 18 residues. CDR3 amino acids: CASSQDTFTGLGGYEQYF. The CDR3 DNA follows: TGCGCCAGCAGCCAAGATACCTTCACAGGGTTGGGTGGGTACGAGCAGTACTTC.

This clone has just one count. The chain joins TRBV5-4 to TRBJ2-5, with 8 bases lining up with TRBD1. Germline V CDR1 and CDR2: SGHNT, YYREEE (reference sequence). The V segment lost 1 base and the J segment 4 bases; nucleotides outside the gene matches: 6. The length of the CDR3 is 15 residues. CDR3: CASSLRQGFGETQYF. DNA of the CDR3: TGTGCCAGCAGCTTGAGACAGGGGTTTGGAGAGACCCAGTACTTC.

This sequence joins TRBV20-1 and TRBJ1-2, with 9 bases fitting TRBD1. After removal of 4 bases from V and 14 bases from J, the junction contained 8 bases not matched to a gene. CDR3 length equals 11 residues. Germline-derived CDR1 and CDR2 are DFQATT and SNEGSKA (reference sequence). CDR3 in DNA: TGCAGTGCTACGGACAGGGGAGTGGGGACCTTC. It translates to CSATDRGVGTF.

This chain joins TRBV5-6 and TRBJ1-6, with no clear D. With 1 base removed from V and 0 bases from J, the gap between germline ends came to 8 bases. CDR1 and CDR2 (germline): SGHDT, YYEEEE. This CDR3 has 16 residues. As DNA, the CDR3 is TGTGCCAGCAGCTTGAGAGGGAGCTCCTATAATTCACCCCTCCACTTT. The encoded protein is CASSLRGSSYNSPLHF.

In its sample, this clone was seen once. This rearrangement joins TRBV7-2 to TRBJ1-4, with 8 bases lining up with TRBD1. The V gene's germline CDR1 is SGHTA and CDR2 FQGNSA. J was trimmed by 8 bases and V by 4 bases; bases with no gene match: 15. CDR3 length: 17 residues. CDR3 amino acids: CASSSGTGRIGVEKLFF. CDR3 sequence (DNA): TGTGCCAGCAGCTCCGGGACAGGACGAATCGGGGTCGAAAAACTGTTTTTT.

This clone was found many times. The V gene is TRBV5-5, the J gene TRBJ1-4, with 10 bases that match TRBD1. This CDR3 contains 15 residues. V lost 5 bases to trimming and J lost 5 bases; unmatched junction nucleotides: 6. In germline, CDR1 is SGHKS, CDR2 YYEKEE (reference sequence). Here the CDR3 DNA reads TGTGCCAGCAGACGGGACAGGGGCCCGAATGAAAAACTGTTTTTT. Its protein is CASRRDRGPNEKLFF.

The chain employs TRBV20-1 and TRBJ2-7, with D tentatively TRBD2 (5 bases). This CDR3 is 11 amino acids long. Germline values: CDR1 DFQATT, CDR2 SNEGSKA (reference sequence). V lost 2 bases and J 9 bases, leaving 11 bases between the germline ends. The CDR3 reads CSARWVEGQYF. Here the CDR3 DNA reads TGCAGTGCTAGATGGGTCGAGGGGCAGTACTTC.

The chain joins TRBV5-6 to TRBJ1-5, with a weak D call TRBD1 (6 bases). Germline V gene lookup returns CDR1 SGHDT and CDR2 YYEEEE. The CDR3 length is 16 residues. V shed 7 bases and J shed 1 base, with 18 bases lying between them. This CDR3 reads CASERGGGRSNQPQHF. The DNA for the CDR3 is TGTGCCAGCGAGAGGGGAGGGGGACGGAGCAATCAGCCCCAGCATTTT.

This chain links TRBV5-6 with TRBJ2-7; 10 nucleotides agree with TRBD1. Trimming at V came to 2 bases and at J to 2 bases, leaving 4 bases not matched to a gene. Per the germline V gene, CDR1 is SGHDT and CDR2 is YYEEEE. The CDR3 length is 15 residues. CDR3 in amino acids: CASSFLGQGAYEQYF. The CDR3 nucleotides are TGTGCCAGCAGCTTTCTCGGACAGGGGGCCTACGAGCAGTACTTC.

J is TRBJ2-7 and V is TRBV11-2, with TRBD2 as a possible D gene (7 bases). Germline values: CDR1 SGHAT, CDR2 FQNNGV. Trimming stripped 2 bases from V and 5 bases from J, with 10 bases between. The CDR3 loop spans 13 amino acids. The CDR3 DNA follows: TGTGCCAGCAGCTTAAGGGGGGGGAACGAGCAGTACTTC. Protein sequence: CASSLRGGNEQYF.

This clone showed up just a few times. J is TRBJ1-2 and V is TRBV9; TRBD1 aligns across 8 bases. The V gene's germline CDR1 is SGDLS and CDR2 YYNGEE. Losses at the gene ends were 3 bases for V and 4 bases for J; bases not matched to a gene: 5. The CDR3 length is 14 residues. The CDR3 spells CASSDQGASYGYTF. DNA for the CDR3: TGTGCCAGCAGCGACCAGGGGGCGAGCTATGGCTACACCTTC.

This clone was detected ten times or more. The V call is TRBV4-3, the J call TRBJ1-2; unclear D gene. V was cut by 1 base and J by 0 bases, with 6 bases left in between. In germline, CDR1 is LGHNA, CDR2 YSLEER. This CDR3 contains 14 residues. The CDR3 DNA reads as TGCGCCAGCAGCCAAGCGGGAGCTAACTATGGCTACACCTTC. It codes for CASSQAGANYGYTF.

This chain connects TRBV21-1 to TRBJ2-1; the table assigns TRBD2, which was not confirmed against the DNA. TRBV21-1 is listed as a pseudogene. The CDR3 is made up of 15 amino acids. The CDR3 loop is CASSIAGGPDNEQFF. The CDR3 coding sequence is TGTGCCAGCAGCATAGCGGGAGGGCCCGACAATGAGCAGTTCTTC.

Concerning this clone itself: Other DNA sequences in the sample encode the same CDR3. This chain connects TRBV6-2 or TRBV6-3 to TRBJ2-1; D is possibly TRBD2 (6 bases). The CDR3 is made up of 14 amino acids. Germline CDR1 and CDR2: MNHEY and SVGEGT. Trimming pared 2 bases from V and 6 bases from J, leaving 11 bases between. CDR3 region: CASSYPGLINEQFF. CDR3 nucleotides: TGTGCCAGCAGTTACCCGGGACTGATCAATGAGCAGTTCTTC.

CDR3 sequence: CASNQGRLWSTF. The CDR3 region has the DNA TGTGCCAGCAACCAAGGCAGACTATGGTCCACCTTC. The V call is TRBV11-2, the J call TRBJ1-2; D gene ambiguous. V gave up 7 bases and J gave up 13 bases, with 19 bases separating them. The germline V gene has CDR1 SGHAT and CDR2 FQNNGV. The CDR3 has 12 amino acids.

This clone turned up a few times. This chain connects TRBV4-3 to TRBJ1-1; D ambiguous. With 1 base removed from V and 2 bases from J, the gap between germline ends came to 5 bases. The CDR3 contains 13 residues. The V gene's germline CDR1 is LGHNA and CDR2 YSLEER. This chain's CDR3 is CASSQVKNTEAFF. The DNA of the CDR3 is TGCGCCAGCAGCCAAGTAAAAAACACTGAAGCTTTCTTT.

This sequence joins TRBV27 and TRBJ1-6; D is unclear. Trimming pared 3 bases from V and 0 bases from J, leaving 9 bases between. This CDR3 has 16 amino acids. CDR1 and CDR2 from the germline V gene are MNHEY and SMNVEV (reference sequence). For the CDR3, the DNA is TGTGCCAGCAGTTTCCTGTCCCCCTCCTATAATTCACCCCTCCACTTT. This translates into CASSFLSPSYNSPLHF.

V usage is TRBV3-1 (or the pseudogene TRBV3-2) and J usage is TRBJ1-2; 9 positions agree with TRBD1. The CDR3 runs 14 residues. The germline CDR1 and CDR2 sequences are LGHDT and YNNKEL (reference sequence). V lost 4 bases to trimming and J lost 6 bases; unmatched junction nucleotides: 6. The CDR3 spells CASSLPGTGNGYTF. The CDR3, as DNA: TGTGCCAGCAGCCTCCCCGGGACAGGGAATGGCTACACCTTC.

V is TRBV5-6 and J is TRBJ2-5; no firm D call. The CDR3 spans 11 residues. CDR1 and CDR2 from the germline V gene are SGHDT and YYEEEE. The V and J ends lost 3 bases and 7 bases respectively, with 7 bases between them. In DNA form, the CDR3 reads TGTGCCAGCAGCTACGAGTCGACCCAGTACTTC. It translates to CASSYESTQYF. Looking up the rest from reference TRBV5-6 and TRBJ2-5 gives the full variable domain: DAGVTQSPTHLIKTRGQQVTLRCSPKSGHDTVSWYQQALGQGPQFIFQYYEEEERQRGNFPDRFSGHQFPNYSSELNVNALLLGDSALYLCASSYESTQYFGPGTRLLVL.

V usage is TRBV28 and J usage is TRBJ1-1, with 8 bases matching TRBD1. The CDR3 contains 15 residues. The trim removed 3 bases at V and 6 bases at J, leaving 9 bases unmatched. Per germline, CDR1 MDHEN and CDR2 SYDVKM. The CDR3 DNA follows: TGTGCCAGCAGTTTGAACAGGGGGTTAGGATCTGAAGCTTTCTTT. Translation: CASSLNRGLGSEAFF.

The sample holds one count of this clone. The CDR3: CASSYLNRGHTEAFF. For the CDR3, the DNA is TGTGCCAGCAGTTACTTGAACAGGGGGCACACTGAAGCTTTCTTT. This chain links TRBV6-6 with TRBJ1-1; 9 bases match TRBD1. Trimming removed 1 base from V and 3 bases from J; junction bases left unmatched: 3. This CDR3 spans 15 amino acids. Germline V gene data show CDR1 as MNHNY and CDR2 as SVGAGI (reference sequence).

V and J are TRBV4-3 and TRBJ1-5; D unclear. The CDR3 runs to 14 residues. The V end was cut by 1 base, the J end by 9 bases, with 13 bases between. Looked up from germline, CDR1 is LGHNA and CDR2 is YSLEER. CDR3 DNA sequence: TGCGCCAGCAGCCAAGCTCAGGCCGAAGGGCCCCAGCATTTT. Protein product: CASSQAQAEGPQHF.

The J gene is TRBJ1-1, the V gene TRBV19; 7 bases fit TRBD1. V shed 7 bases, J shed 4 bases, and the junction held 9 bases outside the gene matches. CDR1 is LNHDA and CDR2 is SQIVND in the germline V gene (reference sequence). This CDR3 spans 14 amino acids. The CDR3 protein is CASTQGVRSTEAFF. The CDR3 nucleotides are TGTGCCAGTACCCAGGGGGTGCGTAGCACTGAAGCTTTCTTT.